This T cell receptor (beta chain) was captured by sequencing in a study of response to subunit inactivated influenza vaccine. General study results and limits: The authors suggested that few new T cells are recruited per seasonal influenza vaccination.

V lost 4 bases to trimming and J lost 3 bases; unmatched junction nucleotides: 1. This CDR3 is built from 12 residues. Germline V gene sequence: CDR1 DFQATT, CDR2 SNEGSKA (reference sequence). In the case of this clonotype: Its target is unknown.

A single record per CDR3 protein comes from TCRdb applying MiXCR to the RT-PCR reads. The table includes about 540,000 distinct CDR3 sequences, roughly 15% detected once. The starting material was PBMCs from blood, obtained less than 13 days after vaccination. The chain combines TRBV20-1 with TRBJ2-3; 7 bases match TRBD1. The sequence came from a man between 45 and 60 years old who received an inactivated influenza vaccine. CDR3 protein: CSATRGTDTQYF. The CDR3 region has the DNA TGCAGTGCTACCAGGGGGACAGATACGCAGTATTTT.